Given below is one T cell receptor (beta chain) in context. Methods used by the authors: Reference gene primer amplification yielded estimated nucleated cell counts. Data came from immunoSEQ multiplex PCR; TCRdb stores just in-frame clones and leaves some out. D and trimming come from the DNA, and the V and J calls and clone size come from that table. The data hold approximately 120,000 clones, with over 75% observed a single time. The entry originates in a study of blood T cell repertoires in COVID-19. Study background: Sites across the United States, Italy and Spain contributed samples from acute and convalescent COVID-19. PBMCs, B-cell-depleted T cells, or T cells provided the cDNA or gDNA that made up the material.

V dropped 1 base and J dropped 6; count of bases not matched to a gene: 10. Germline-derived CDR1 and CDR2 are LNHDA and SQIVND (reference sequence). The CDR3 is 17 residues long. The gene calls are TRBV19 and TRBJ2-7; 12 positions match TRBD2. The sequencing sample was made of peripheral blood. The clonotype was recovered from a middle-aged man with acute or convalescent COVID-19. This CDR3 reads CASSIGLLAGGRGEQYF. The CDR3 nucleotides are TGTGCCAGTAGTATAGGCCTCCTAGCGGGAGGGCGAGGCGAGCAGTACTTC.